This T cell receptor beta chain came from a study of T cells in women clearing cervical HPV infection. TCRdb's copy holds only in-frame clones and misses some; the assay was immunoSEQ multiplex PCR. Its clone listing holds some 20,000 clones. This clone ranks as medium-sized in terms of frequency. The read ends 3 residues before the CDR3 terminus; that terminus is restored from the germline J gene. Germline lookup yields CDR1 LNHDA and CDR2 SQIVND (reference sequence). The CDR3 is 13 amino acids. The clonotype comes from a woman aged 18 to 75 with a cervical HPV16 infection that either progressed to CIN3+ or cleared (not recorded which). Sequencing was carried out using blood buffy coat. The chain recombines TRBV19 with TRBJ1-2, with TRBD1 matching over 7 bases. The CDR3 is CASRRGGAGFYTF. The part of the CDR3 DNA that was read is TGTGCCAGCAGACGAGGGGGCGCAGGTTTC.